The present T cell receptor (beta chain) was sequenced within a study of cytomegalovirus exposure and HLA in healthy donors. In nominal health when sampled, donors likely had unrecorded immune exposures nonetheless. The PCR contained 60 Vbeta and 13 Jbeta primers. Clones were read by immunoSEQ multiplex PCR, and TCRdb kept only the in-frame ones, dropping some. The profile shows fewer than 250,000 clones, about 77% of them singletons. V dropped 5 bases and J dropped 3 bases, with 11 bases sitting between them. The CDR3 loop spans 14 amino acids. The germline gives CDR1 SEHNR, CDR2 FQNEAQ (reference sequence).

This sequence originates from a man between 25 and 39 years old in good health and CMV-seropositive. Sequenced input: PBMCs. The chain is built from TRBV7-9 and TRBJ1-5; a weak D match, TRBD1 (6 bases). CDR3 amino acids: CASSPDSDNQPQHF. As DNA, the CDR3 is TGTGCCAGCAGCCCGGACAGCGACAATCAGCCCCAGCATTTT.